Described below is a single T cell receptor beta chain sequence and its context. This record comes from a study of post-analysis software for immune sequencing data. TCR beta libraries were prepared from cDNA with unique molecular identifiers. TCRdb passed the PCR reads through MiXCR, listing each CDR3 protein once. Of more than 450,000 distinct CDR3 sequences in the sample, 44% were seen once. Sequencing input: blood. The clonotype comes from a girl aged 10 to 17 with multiple sclerosis.

The CDR3: CASSPKGAGNQPQHF. Here the CDR3 DNA reads TGTGCCAGCAGCCCAAAGGGGGCGGGAAATCAGCCCCAGCATTTT. V is TRBV27 and J is TRBJ1-5; TRBD1 matches 7 bases. The CDR3 has 15 amino acids. Germline values: CDR1 MNHEY, CDR2 SMNVEV (reference sequence). V dropped 6 bases and J dropped 4; count of bases not matched to a gene: 9.